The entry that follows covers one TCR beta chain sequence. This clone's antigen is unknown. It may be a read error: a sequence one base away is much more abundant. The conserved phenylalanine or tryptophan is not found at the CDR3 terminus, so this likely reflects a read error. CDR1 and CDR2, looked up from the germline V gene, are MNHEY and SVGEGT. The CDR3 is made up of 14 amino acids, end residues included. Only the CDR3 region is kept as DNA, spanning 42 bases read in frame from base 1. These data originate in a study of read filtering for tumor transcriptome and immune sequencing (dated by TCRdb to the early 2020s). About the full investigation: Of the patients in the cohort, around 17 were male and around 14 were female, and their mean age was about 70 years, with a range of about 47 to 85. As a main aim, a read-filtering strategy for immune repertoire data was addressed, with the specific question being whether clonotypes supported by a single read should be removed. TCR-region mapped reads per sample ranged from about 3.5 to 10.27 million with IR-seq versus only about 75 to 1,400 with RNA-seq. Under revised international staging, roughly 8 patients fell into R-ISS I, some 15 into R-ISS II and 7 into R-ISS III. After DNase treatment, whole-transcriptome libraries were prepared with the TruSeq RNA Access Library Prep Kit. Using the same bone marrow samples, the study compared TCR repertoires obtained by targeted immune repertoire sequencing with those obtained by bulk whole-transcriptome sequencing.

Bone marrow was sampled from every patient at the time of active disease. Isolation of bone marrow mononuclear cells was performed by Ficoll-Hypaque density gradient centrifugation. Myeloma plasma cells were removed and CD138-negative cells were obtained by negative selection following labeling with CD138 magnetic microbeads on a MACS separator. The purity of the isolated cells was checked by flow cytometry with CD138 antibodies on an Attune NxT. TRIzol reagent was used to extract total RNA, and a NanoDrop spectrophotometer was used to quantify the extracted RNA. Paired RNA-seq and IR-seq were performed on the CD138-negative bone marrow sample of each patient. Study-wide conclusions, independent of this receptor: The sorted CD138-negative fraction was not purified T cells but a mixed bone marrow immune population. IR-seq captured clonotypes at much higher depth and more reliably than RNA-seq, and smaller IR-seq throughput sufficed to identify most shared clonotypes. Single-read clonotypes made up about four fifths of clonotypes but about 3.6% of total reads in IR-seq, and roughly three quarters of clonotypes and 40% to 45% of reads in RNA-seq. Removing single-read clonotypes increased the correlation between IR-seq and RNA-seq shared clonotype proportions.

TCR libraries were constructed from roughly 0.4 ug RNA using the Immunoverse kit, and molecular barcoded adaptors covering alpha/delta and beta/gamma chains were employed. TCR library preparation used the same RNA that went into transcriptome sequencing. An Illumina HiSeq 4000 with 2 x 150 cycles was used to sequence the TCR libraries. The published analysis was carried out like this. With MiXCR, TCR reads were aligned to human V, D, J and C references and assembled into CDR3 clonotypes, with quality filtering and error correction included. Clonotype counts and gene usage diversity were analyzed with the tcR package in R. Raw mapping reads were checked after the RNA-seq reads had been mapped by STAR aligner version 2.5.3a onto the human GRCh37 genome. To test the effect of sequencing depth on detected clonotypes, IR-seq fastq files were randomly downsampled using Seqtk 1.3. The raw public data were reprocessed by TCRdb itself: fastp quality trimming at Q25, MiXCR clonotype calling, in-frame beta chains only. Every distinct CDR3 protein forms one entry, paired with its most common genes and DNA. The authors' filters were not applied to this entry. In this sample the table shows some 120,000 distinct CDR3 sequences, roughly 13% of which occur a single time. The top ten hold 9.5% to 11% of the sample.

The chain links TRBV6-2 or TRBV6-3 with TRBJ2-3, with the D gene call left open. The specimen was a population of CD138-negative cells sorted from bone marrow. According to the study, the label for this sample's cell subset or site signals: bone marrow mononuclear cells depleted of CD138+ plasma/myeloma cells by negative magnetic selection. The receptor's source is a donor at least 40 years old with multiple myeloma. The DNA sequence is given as TGTGCGACCAGGCGTCCCGGCCATGCAGATACGCAGTATTCT. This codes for CATRRPGHADTQYS.